These T cell receptor beta chains were read from a single sample in a study of CD8+ T cells in alopecia areata. Profiling relied on immunoSEQ multiplex PCR, and the TCRdb table lists in-frame clones only, not all of them. The repertoire has about 34,000 clones, around three fifths of them found once; the top ten carry about two fifths. Sequencing input: NKG2D-high CD8+ T cells sorted from blood. The receptors were gathered from a human donor with alopecia areata. Both conserved end residues are part of each CDR3. A D gene is named only where the DNA matches it firmly. Some rows mark clone size as missing; the rest say once, few, many or name a class of expanded clone.

v_gene	abundance	j_gene	d_gene	CDR3aa	CDR3nt
TRBV7-9	.	TRBJ1-2	.	CASSLIGQQYYGYTF	TGTGCCAGCAGCTTAATAGGACAGCAATACTATGGCTACACCTTC
TRBV7-9	.	TRBJ2-5	TRBD1	CASSPRIGSGGGETQYF	TGTGCCAGCAGCCCAAGAATAGGTTCAGGGGGCGGCGAGACCCAGTACTTC
TRBV23-1	.	TRBJ1-3	TRBD1	CASAYRGLGNTIYF	TGCGCCAGCGCGTACAGGGGTTTGGGAAACACCATATATTTT
TRBV5-1	once	TRBJ1-4	.	CASSLDGTTNEKLFF	TGCGCCAGCAGCTTGGACGGGACAACTAATGAAAAACTGTTTTTT
TRBV4-3	few	TRBJ2-1	.	CASSQERSARNEQFF	TGCGCCAGCAGCCAAGAACGGTCAGCGAGGAATGAGCAGTTCTTC
TRBV7-2	.	TRBJ1-1	.	CASSLGGGPLGTEAFF	TGTGCCAGCAGCTTAGGTGGGGGGCCCTTGGGCACTGAAGCTTTCTTT
TRBV28	few	TRBJ1-1	.	CASSLTGGYFHRAAFF	TGTGCCAGCAGCCTTACTGGGGGATACTTCCACCGAGCTGCTTTCTTT
TRBV7-6	.	TRBJ2-5	TRBD2	CASSPSGGSQGGTQYF	TGTGCCAGCAGCCCGTCGGGCGGGAGTCAGGGAGGGACCCAGTACTTC
TRBV7-2	few	TRBJ2-1	.	CASSLGGAINEQFF	TGTGCCAGCAGTTTAGGGGGGGCCATCAATGAGCAGTTCTTC
TRBV7-8	once	TRBJ1-5	.	CASSQSQGARQPQHF	TGTGCCAGCAGCCAATCACAGGGTGCGAGACAGCCCCAGCATTTT
TRBV20-1	.	TRBJ1-6	.	CSVSSPLHF	TGCAGTGTAAGTTCACCCCTCCACTTT
TRBV4-1	once	TRBJ1-1	.	CASSQETTFTEAFF	TGCGCCAGCAGCCAAGAGACAACTTTCACTGAAGCTTTCTTT
TRBV4-1	once	TRBJ2-7	TRBD1	CASSQAETGDEQYF	TGCGCCAGCAGCCAAGCAGAGACAGGGGACGAGCAGTACTTC
TRBV5-1	.	TRBJ2-2	.	CASSSPPANTGELFF	TGCGCCAGCAGCTCCCCCCCAGCGAACACCGGGGAGCTGTTTTTT
TRBV7-6	.	TRBJ2-7	TRBD2	CASSRQAGGFYEQYF	TGTGCCAGCAGCCGACAGGCGGGAGGGTTCTACGAGCAGTACTTC
TRBV2	few	TRBJ1-1	.	CASSEGLVDGTEAFF	TGTGCCAGCAGTGAAGGGTTAGTCGACGGCACTGAAGCTTTCTTT
TRBV7-9	once	TRBJ1-1	.	CASSPPEGLNTEAFF	TGTGCCAGCAGCCCTCCGGAGGGGCTGAACACTGAAGCTTTCTTT
TRBV7-2	.	TRBJ2-1	.	CASSLAGPWNEQFF	TGTGCCAGCAGCTTAGCGGGTCCCTGGAATGAGCAGTTCTTC
TRBV27	.	TRBJ1-3	.	CASSLQAGAGNTIYF	TGTGCCAGCAGTTTACAGGCTGGGGCTGGAAACACCATATATTTT
TRBV21-1	.	TRBJ2-1	.	CASSKGRYNEQFF	TGTGCCAGCAGCAAAGGCAGATACAATGAGCAGTTCTTC
TRBV4-1	.	TRBJ1-1	TRBD1	CASSQTGQGAAEAFF	TGCGCCAGCAGCCAAACGGGACAGGGGGCGGCTGAAGCTTTCTTT
TRBV10-3	.	TRBJ2-7	TRBD1	CAISWDRSYEQYF	TGTGCCATCAGTTGGGACAGGAGCTACGAGCAGTACTTC
TRBV5-1	.	TRBJ1-1	.	CASSLGGEAFF	TGCGCCAGCAGCTTGGGGGGTGAAGCTTTCTTT
TRBV6-5	.	TRBJ2-7	.	CASSYSASYEQYF	TGTGCCAGCAGTTACTCCGCCAGTTACGAGCAGTACTTC
TRBV7-9	few	TRBJ2-7	.	CASSSNYYEQYF	TGTGCCAGCAGCTCGAATTACTACGAGCAGTACTTC
TRBV23-1	few	TRBJ1-1	.	CASSLTPDTEAFF	TGCGCCAGCAGCCTCACACCGGACACTGAAGCTTTCTTT
TRBV4-1	.	TRBJ2-1	TRBD2	CASSQRTSGMWNEQFF	TGCGCCAGCAGCCAGAGGACTAGCGGGATGTGGAATGAGCAGTTCTTC
TRBV7-9	.	TRBJ2-7	.	CASSPQGGGDPYEQYF	TGTGCCAGCAGCCCTCAGGGAGGGGGAGACCCCTACGAGCAGTACTTC
TRBV7-9	.	TRBJ2-3	TRBD1	CASSLNPRSGQQFTDTQYF	TGTGCCAGCAGCTTAAATCCGCGCTCGGGACAGCAGTTTACAGATACGCAGTATTTT
TRBV2	.	TRBJ2-7	TRBD1	CASRDRVVYEQYF	TGTGCCAGCAGGGACAGGGTGGTCTACGAGCAGTACTTC
TRBV28	.	TRBJ2-5	TRBD2	CASSPGGSGGARAQYF	TGTGCCAGCAGTCCCGGAGGGAGCGGGGGGGCTAGGGCCCAGTACTTC